This T cell receptor beta chain was observed in a study of early T cells in non-severe SARS-CoV-2 infection (dated by TCRdb to about 2021). Turning to the overall study: Because TCR sequencing was done on bulk RNA from unsorted whole blood, the alpha and beta chains could not be paired. Beyond this particular receptor, the publication reports: VDJdb matching was skewed toward anti-spike CD8 responses and likely underestimated virus-specific expansions, missing private and CD4 specificities.

The library was prepared using 5' RACE. Sequenced on a NextSeq 500. The TCR library protocol attached unique molecular identifiers to individual cDNA molecules to correct for sequencing error and PCR bias. Both TCR alpha and beta chains were sequenced, and tight co-correlation was observed between alpha and beta sequence abundances in each sample. In the paper's pipeline: Decombinator V4 was used to annotate TCR sequences for V gene, J gene and CDR3. TCRs were defined as expanded if a significant change between any two time points was detected under a Poisson model with p below 0.0001. Abundances of TCRs were expressed as counts per million after normalisation to the total number of TCRs sequenced in each sample. VDJdb, accessed 1 November 2021, was searched for CMV, EBV and SARS-CoV-2 annotated TCRs, excluding TCRs annotated for multiple antigens. TCRdb took the public reads, trimmed them with fastp at Q25, ran MiXCR for clone calling and kept in-frame beta chains. Entries are consolidated by CDR3 protein sequence, retaining the most common genes and DNA. TCRdb assigned the V and J calls; the authors' analysis was not used. Counted in this sample were about 35,000 distinct CDR3 sequences; 6.3% of them appeared once. The ten largest account for 5.5% to 6% of the sample.

This clonotype was counted between two and nine times. No antigen is known for it. Base qualities are not recorded, but no much larger clone differs from it by a single base. A case-control design nested within a healthcare worker cohort in London, UK, was used, with weekly nasopharyngeal swab PCR tests and blood sampling performed. Between 23 and 31 March 2020, the week of the UK lockdown, healthcare workers were enrolled and then followed up weekly for as long as 16 weeks. The sequence derives from an adult who was a healthcare worker with PCR-confirmed SARS-CoV-2 infection or an uninfected control (not recorded which). Sequencing was carried out using whole blood.

The CDR3 region: CASGLTRTGTSGVDEQFF. DNA sequence: TGTGCTAGTGGTTTGACACGGACCGGGACTAGCGGGGTCGATGAGCAGTTCTTC. The sequence joins TRBV12-5 to TRBJ2-1; 13 junctional bases match TRBD2. Ends trimmed: V by 2 bases, J by 8 bases; bases unmatched to a gene: 12. The germline V gene provides CDR1 LGHNT and CDR2 FRNRAP. Measured from the cysteine to the phenylalanine, the CDR3 is 18 residues long. Just CDR3 DNA is preserved here, 54 bases in frame from base 1.